The 32 T cell receptor beta chains below come from one sample, sequenced in a study of T cell changes during pregnancy in multiple sclerosis. Sequencing was performed with immunoSEQ multiplex PCR; in TCRdb, only in-frame clones are kept and a portion is missing. Of 70,000 to 75,000 clones listed, about 92% are singletons. Here the sequenced sample was peripheral blood, taken in the second trimester of pregnancy. The receptors originated from a female donor in good health, enrolled as a control in a pregnancy study.

V and J are TRBV5-6 and TRBJ1-5, with TRBD1 as a possible D gene (6 bases). In germline, CDR1 is SGHDT, CDR2 YYEEEE. V lost 0 bases and J lost 0, with 13 bases in between. CDR3 length: 17 amino acids. CDR3 sequence (DNA): TGTGCCAGCAGCTTGGGGTTCAGGGGAAATAGCAATCAGCCCCAGCATTTT. Protein sequence: CASSLGFRGNSNQPQHF.

This clone was seen only once. V is TRBV4-2 and J is TRBJ1-2; D possibly corresponds to TRBD1 (6 bases). The V and J ends lost 3 bases and 4 bases respectively, with 15 bases between them. From germline, CDR1 is LGHNA and CDR2 YNFKEQ. This CDR3 is 15 amino acids long. The CDR3 nucleotides are TGTGCCAGCAGCCAGGCGGGGGGGCAAGTCTATGGCTACACCTTC. Amino acids: CASSQAGGQVYGYTF.

The rearrangement joins TRBV4-3 to TRBJ1-2; 9 bases are a match to TRBD1. J lost 8 bases, V lost 4 bases, and 11 bases had no gene match. This CDR3 is built from 15 residues. Germline CDR1 is LGHNA and CDR2 is YSLEER. The chain's CDR3 is CASSRETGGGRGYTF. The CDR3 nucleotides read TGCGCCAGCAGCCGAGAAACAGGGGGCGGGCGAGGCTACACCTTC.

This chain uses TRBV5-1 with TRBJ1-3; maybe TRBD1 (6 bases). V was trimmed by 4 bases and J by 2 bases, leaving 13 bases between them. The germline gives CDR1 SGHRS, CDR2 YFSETQ. This CDR3 region has 15 residues. In DNA, the CDR3 is TGCGCCAGCAGCGTGACGCAGGGGCCTGGAAACACCATATATTTT. Translated: CASSVTQGPGNTIYF.

This chain connects TRBV5-1 to TRBJ1-4; the D gene is possibly TRBD1 (6 bases). This CDR3 is 14 amino acids long. V shed 4 bases and J shed 8 bases, with 15 bases lying between them. Germline V lookup: CDR1 SGHRS, CDR2 YFSETQ. The CDR3 is CASSLGGAGEKLFF. The DNA of the CDR3 is TGCGCCAGCAGCCTCGGGGGGGCTGGGGAAAAACTGTTTTTT.

V usage is TRBV11-2 and J usage is TRBJ1-5, with D perhaps TRBD1 (5 bases). Germline V lookup: CDR1 SGHAT, CDR2 FQNNGV. Trimming took 3 bases from V and 2 from J, leaving 8 bases between them. This CDR3 has 14 amino acids. The CDR3 loop reads CASSFSGGNQPQHF. The DNA of the CDR3 is TGTGCCAGCAGCTTCTCGGGGGGCAATCAGCCCCAGCATTTT.

This clone has just one count. The V and J genes are TRBV6-5 and TRBJ1-2, with TRBD1 as a possible D gene (6 bases). This CDR3 contains 13 residues. Germline loops: CDR1 MNHEY, CDR2 SVGAGI. V was cut by 5 bases and J by 6 bases, with 13 bases left in between. The CDR3 coding sequence is TGTGCCAGCAGTCACCCGGGGGGCGATGGCTACACCTTC. Translation gives CASSHPGGDGYTF.

This clone showed up just a few times. The chain has TRBV5-5 and TRBJ1-2; D is ambiguous. Trimming stripped 2 bases from V and 0 bases from J, with 14 bases between. The CDR3 consists of 16 residues. Germline loops: CDR1 SGHKS, CDR2 YYEKEE (reference sequence). CDR3 nucleotide sequence: TGTGCCAGCAGCTTTTCACTCACCGAGGCTAACTATGGCTACACCTTC. Translated, it gives CASSFSLTEANYGYTF.

The chain carries TRBV7-2 and TRBJ2-3, with 7 bases aligning to TRBD2. This CDR3 spans 16 amino acids. Trimming removed 5 bases from V and 2 bases from J; junction bases left unmatched: 10. The germline CDR1 and CDR2 sequences are SGHTA and FQGNSA. Here the CDR3 reads CASSLNPAGLTDTQYF. CDR3 DNA sequence: TGTGCCAGCAGCCTTAATCCAGCGGGGCTCACAGATACGCAGTATTTT. Full variable domain (missing parts from reference TRBV7-2 and TRBJ2-3): GAGVSQSPSNKVTEKGKDVELRCDPISGHTALYWYRQSLGQGLEFLIYFQGNSAPDKSGLPSDRFSAERTGGSVSTLTIQRTQQEDSAVYLCASSLNPAGLTDTQYFGPGTRLTVL.

Turning to this clone: An end of the junction differs from the germline gene, which may be a read error. The rearrangement uses TRBV19 and TRBJ2-1, with 9 bases fitting TRBD2. The germline V gene has CDR1 LNHDA and CDR2 SQIVND (reference sequence). The CDR3 has 15 residues. The CDR3 sequence is CASSTERGAYNEQFF. CDR3 nucleotides: TGTGCCAGTAGTACCGAGCGGGGGGCCTATAATGAGCAGTTCTTC.

This clone has just one count. The V and J genes are TRBV19 and TRBJ2-7; D may be TRBD1 (7 bases). V shed 4 bases and J shed 1 base, with 14 bases lying between them. Germline CDR1 and CDR2: LNHDA and SQIVND (reference sequence). CDR3 length: 15 amino acids. CDR3 region: CASSTAGQFSYEQYF. CDR3 nucleotides: TGTGCCAGTAGTACCGCGGGACAGTTTTCCTACGAGCAGTACTTC.

Here the CDR3 reads CASSLNLAVSSTDTQYF. In DNA form, the CDR3 reads TGTGCCAGCAGCCTAAACTTAGCCGTCTCAAGCACAGATACGCAGTATTTT. V and J are TRBV7-8 and TRBJ2-3; the D is unclear. Germline-derived CDR1 and CDR2 are SGHVS and FQNEAQ. V was cut by 5 bases and J by 0 bases, with 18 bases left in between. The CDR3 contains 17 residues.

The rearrangement uses TRBV5-1 and TRBJ2-6; D remains unclear. The V gene lost 0 bases and the J gene lost 0 bases, with 4 bases spanning the gap. This CDR3 contains 15 residues. Germline CDR1 is SGHRS and CDR2 is YFSETQ. Here the CDR3 DNA reads TGCGCCAGCAGCTTGGACGGCTCTGGGGCCAACGTCCTGACTTTC. It codes for CASSLDGSGANVLTF.

This clone was seen only once. This chain links TRBV5-5 with TRBJ2-2; D is ambiguous. The CDR3 consists of 14 residues. CDR1 SGHKS and CDR2 YYEKEE come from the germline V gene (reference sequence). Trimming took off 1 base at V and 7 bases at J, with 11 bases between the two ends. CDR3: CASSLWQAGGELFF. CDR3 coding DNA: TGTGCCAGCAGCTTGTGGCAGGCCGGCGGGGAGCTGTTTTTT.

The J gene is TRBJ2-1, the V gene TRBV6-1; 7 bases line up with TRBD1. V trimming: 10 bases; J trimming: 8 bases; junction bases outside the gene matches: 8. CDR3 length equals 12 residues. The germline gives CDR1 MNHNS, CDR2 SASEGT. CDR3 residues: CANGDRADEQFF. The CDR3 nucleotides are TGTGCCAACGGAGACAGGGCAGATGAGCAGTTCTTC.

The V gene is TRBV18, the J gene TRBJ1-2, with TRBD1 matching 9 bases. V dropped 10 bases and J dropped 4; count of bases not matched to a gene: 10. Germline assignment: CDR1 KGHSH and CDR2 LQKENI. The CDR3 is 14 amino acids. CDR3: CATKETGGFYGYTF. CDR3 sequence (DNA): TGTGCCACCAAGGAGACAGGGGGATTCTATGGCTACACCTTC.

V gene TRBV6-1 combines with J gene TRBJ2-1; 9 bases align to TRBD1. The V gene's germline CDR1 is MNHNS and CDR2 SASEGT. The CDR3 runs 15 residues. V was pared by 5 bases and J by 6 bases, with 8 bases of the junction left unmatched. The CDR3 reads CASSKDRGGFNEQFF. In nucleotides, the CDR3 is TGTGCCAGCAGTAAAGACAGGGGGGGATTCAATGAGCAGTTCTTC.

The rearrangement links TRBV19 to TRBJ1-5, with D possibly matching TRBD1 (6 bases). The CDR3 is made up of 15 amino acids. Germline V lookup: CDR1 LNHDA, CDR2 SQIVND (reference sequence). V lost 6 bases, J lost 4 bases, and 16 bases lay in between. For the CDR3, the DNA is TGTGCCAGTAGCCAGGGGAGGGGCCCAAATCAGCCCCAGCATTTT. As protein: CASSQGRGPNQPQHF.

This clone has more than one count but fewer than ten. The J gene is TRBJ1-1, the V gene TRBV7-9, with D hard to call. The V end was cut by 5 bases, the J end by 1 base, with 11 bases between. The germline V gene has CDR1 SEHNR and CDR2 FQNEAQ (reference sequence). The CDR3 is made up of 14 amino acids. This CDR3 is CASSEELQNTEAFF. DNA for the CDR3: TGTGCCAGCAGCGAAGAGCTCCAGAACACTGAAGCTTTCTTT.

This chain uses TRBV5-4 with TRBJ1-5; D is unclear. V was shortened by 2 bases and J by 6 bases, with 6 bases between the two germline ends. The length of the CDR3 is 12 residues. The germline gives CDR1 SGHNT, CDR2 YYREEE (reference sequence). The chain's CDR3 is CASSFPGQPQHF. As DNA, the CDR3 is TGTGCCAGCAGCTTTCCGGGTCAGCCCCAGCATTTT. The full variable domain, rest sourced from reference TRBV5-4 and TRBJ1-5, is ETGVTQSPTHLIKTRGQQVTLRCSSQSGHNTVSWYQQALGQGPQFIFQYYREEENGRGNFPPRFSGLQFPNYSSELNVNALELDDSALYLCASSFPGQPQHFGDGTRLSIL.

V usage is TRBV6-6 and J usage is TRBJ1-2; 10 bases align to TRBD1. The CDR3 runs 14 residues. V shed 3 bases and J 8 bases; nucleotides not matched to a gene: 6. Looked up from germline, CDR1 is MNHNY and CDR2 is SVGAGI (reference sequence). In nucleotides, the CDR3 is TGTGCCAGCAGTTATGGGACAGGGGTTAGAGGCTACACCTTC. As protein: CASSYGTGVRGYTF.

The chain is built from TRBV7-9 and TRBJ2-1; 7 positions agree with TRBD1. Germline V gives CDR1 SEHNR, CDR2 FQNEAQ (reference sequence). The CDR3 runs to 15 residues. Losses at the gene ends were 4 bases for V and 4 bases for J; bases not matched to a gene: 7. The CDR3 loop is CASSSGQIRYNEQFF. Here the CDR3 DNA reads TGTGCCAGCAGCTCGGGACAGATACGGTACAATGAGCAGTTCTTC.

The genes are TRBV7-8 and TRBJ2-3, with 7 bases fitting TRBD2. V shed 1 base and J 0 bases; nucleotides not matched to a gene: 13. The CDR3 runs 19 residues. CDR1 is SGHVS and CDR2 is FQNEAQ in the germline V gene. The CDR3 loop reads CASSLGGGLRYSSTDTQYF. The CDR3 nucleotides are TGTGCCAGCAGCTTAGGGGGGGGTCTGAGGTACTCTAGCACAGATACGCAGTATTTT. The whole variable domain, filled in from reference TRBV7-8 and TRBJ2-3, reads GAGVSQSPRYKVAKRGQDVALRCDPISGHVSLFWYQQALGQGPEFLTYFQNEAQLDKSGLPSDRFFAERPEGSVSTLKIQRTQQEDSAVYLCASSLGGGLRYSSTDTQYFGPGTRLTVL.

This chain connects TRBV30 to TRBJ1-1; D ambiguous. V gave up 0 bases and J gave up 8 bases, with 10 bases separating them. The CDR3 covers 12 residues. Germline V gene sequence: CDR1 GTSNPN, CDR2 SVGIG (reference sequence). The CDR3 coding sequence is TGTGCCTGGAGTGTAAAGGGCGGGGAAGCTTTCTTT. This sequence encodes CAWSVKGGEAFF.

J is TRBJ2-2 and V is TRBV7-2, with D possibly being TRBD2 (5 bases). The CDR3 is made up of 14 amino acids. In germline, CDR1 is SGHTA, CDR2 FQGNSA. V was clipped by 3 bases and J by 3 bases, with 8 bases between them. Here the CDR3 reads CASSFRRDTGELFF. CDR3 DNA: TGTGCCAGCAGCTTCAGGCGGGACACCGGGGAGCTGTTTTTT.

This clone was observed once. The chain recombines TRBV7-3 with TRBJ2-7; 10 bases align to TRBD1. The CDR3 contains 14 residues. Trimming cost V 5 bases and J 2 bases; bases outside gene matches: 3. Germline CDR1 and CDR2: SGHTA and FQGTGA. Written as DNA, the CDR3 is TGTGCCAGCAGCCCCGGACAGGGGGCCTACGAGCAGTACTTC. Translating gives CASSPGQGAYEQYF. The entire variable domain, with the rest obtained from reference TRBV7-3 and TRBJ2-7, is as follows: GAGVSQTPSNKVTEKGKYVELRCDPISGHTALYWYRQSLGQGPEFLIYFQGTGAADDSGLPNDRFFAVRPEGSVSTLKIQRTERGDSAVYLCASSPGQGAYEQYFGPGTRLTVT.

The rearrangement links TRBV19 to TRBJ1-1; D is undetermined. Trimming pared 0 bases from V and 3 bases from J, leaving 5 bases between. The CDR3 length is 13 residues. Germline V lookup: CDR1 LNHDA, CDR2 SQIVND (reference sequence). DNA of the CDR3: TGTGCCAGTAGTATAGATCGGGACACTGAAGCTTTCTTT. Its protein product is CASSIDRDTEAFF.

The rearrangement links TRBV7-3 to TRBJ2-3; TRBD2 is a possible D gene (6 bases). Germline V gene data show CDR1 as SGHTA and CDR2 as FQGTGA. The CDR3 length is 15 residues. The V end lost 0 bases, the J end lost 1 base, and 8 bases lay between the germline ends. The CDR3 DNA follows: TGTGCCAGCAGCTTAACCTGGGGGGGCACAGATACGCAGTATTTT. It specifies CASSLTWGGTDTQYF.

This clone occurred once. J is TRBJ2-3 and V is TRBV10-3; perhaps TRBD2 as D (5 bases). This CDR3 contains 11 residues. Germline V gene sequence: CDR1 ENHRY, CDR2 SYGVKD. The V end lost 10 bases, the J end lost 4 bases, and 9 bases lay between the germline ends. The CDR3 sequence: CASGPSDTQYF. The CDR3 DNA follows: TGTGCCAGCGGGCCCTCAGATACGCAGTATTTT.

The chain employs TRBV28 and TRBJ1-5; D is undetermined. The CDR3 has 12 amino acids. Germline V gene lookup returns CDR1 MDHEN and CDR2 SYDVKM. Trimming stripped 6 bases from V and 4 bases from J, with 7 bases between. The CDR3 sequence: CASSLVNQPQHF. Written as DNA, the CDR3 is TGTGCCAGCAGCCTAGTTAATCAGCCCCAGCATTTT.

This rearrangement joins TRBV7-2 to TRBJ1-3; D unclear. CDR3 size: 14 residues. From germline, CDR1 is SGHTA and CDR2 FQGNSA. Trimming shortened V by 4 bases and J by 2 bases, and 9 bases separated the two germline ends. CDR3 amino acids: CASSSRSAGNTIYF. CDR3 bases: TGTGCCAGCAGCTCCAGATCCGCTGGAAACACCATATATTTT.

V gene TRBV18 combines with J gene TRBJ1-6; D ambiguous. Germline CDR1 is KGHSH and CDR2 is LQKENI. This CDR3 contains 15 residues. Trimming left V 2 bases short and J 7 bases short, with 12 bases between. DNA for the CDR3: TGTGCCAGCTCACCAACTCCCGATTTGAATTCACCCCTCCACTTT. Residues: CASSPTPDLNSPLHF. The full variable domain, with the rest looked up from reference TRBV18 and TRBJ1-6, is NAGVMQNPRHLVRRRGQEARLRCSPMKGHSHVYWYRQLPEEGLKFMVYLQKENIIDESGMPKERFSAEFPKEGPSILRIQQVVRGDSAAYFCASSPTPDLNSPLHFGNGTRLTVT.